These 23 T cell receptor beta chains were all obtained from the same sample, sequenced in a study of T cells in Graves' hyperthyroidism and ophthalmopathy. Researchers amplified the TCR beta CDR3 regions from RNA transcripts. The HTBI set primed first-round TCR CDR3 RT-PCR. TCRdb re-analysed the multiplex PCR reads in MiXCR, keeping a single row per CDR3 protein. The sample consists of a few hundred thousand distinct CDR3 sequences, around a fifth of them appearing once. The sample consisted of blood. These receptors came from a woman between 50 and 59 years old with Graves' hyperthyroidism.

This clonotype was detected many times. This chain links TRBV28 with TRBJ2-1; D might be TRBD2 (6 bases). This CDR3 has 16 amino acids. Germline V gene lookup returns CDR1 MDHEN and CDR2 SYDVKM. The V gene lost 5 bases and the J gene lost 10 bases, with 24 bases spanning the gap. CDR3 residues: CASSSSGRLGIYEQFF. The CDR3 nucleotides are TGTGCCAGCAGTAGCTCCGGGAGACTCGGTATATACGAGCAGTTCTTC.

This clonotype was seen many times. CDR3 DNA sequence: TGTGCCAGCAGTTACTCGACAGGACTTGAAGGCTACACCTTC. Translated: CASSYSTGLEGYTF. The rearrangement links TRBV6-6 to TRBJ1-2; D is perhaps TRBD1 (6 bases). The CDR3 covers 14 residues. The germline gives CDR1 MNHNY, CDR2 SVGAGI (reference sequence). Deletions cut 0 bases from V and 8 bases from J, with 13 bases between.

At least ten counts were recorded for this clonotype. The chain joins TRBV10-2 to TRBJ2-7; D gene ambiguous. Trimming took 1 base from V and 6 from J, leaving 10 bases between them. This CDR3 region has 13 residues. CDR1 and CDR2 from the germline V gene are WSHSY and SAAADI. For the CDR3, the DNA is TGCGCCAGCAGTGAGTTTCTTTCACGCGAGCAGTACTTC. This translates into CASSEFLSREQYF.

This clonotype came up a few times. The J gene is TRBJ2-3, the V gene TRBV28, with D possibly being TRBD2 (5 bases). CDR1 is MDHEN and CDR2 is SYDVKM in the germline V gene. CDR3 length equals 16 residues. V dropped 4 bases and J dropped 4 bases, with 18 bases sitting between them. CDR3: CASSSQKGAESDTQYF. CDR3 nucleotide sequence: TGTGCCAGCAGTTCTCAAAAGGGAGCGGAGTCAGATACGCAGTATTTT.

This clonotype was detected only a few times. This chain joins TRBV9 and TRBJ1-2, with a tentative D call TRBD1 (5 bases). Germline V gene sequence: CDR1 SGDLS, CDR2 YYNGEE. There are 14 residues in the CDR3. V lost 0 bases and J lost 5, with 11 bases in between. The chain's CDR3 is CASSVGGDGYGYTF. For the CDR3, the DNA is TGTGCCAGCAGCGTAGGGGGGGATGGGTATGGCTACACCTTC.

Concerning this clonotype itself: One junction end does not reproduce the germline sequence, and a read error may be involved. The V call is TRBV7-7, the J call TRBJ2-5; D gene ambiguous. This CDR3 contains 14 residues. Germline V gives CDR1 SSHAT, CDR2 FNYEAQ (reference sequence). DNA of the CDR3: TGTGCTAGCAGCTCAGGCGGCTTCGGGGAGACCCAGTACTTC. This sequence encodes CASSSGGFGETQYF.

On this clonotype itself: With a much larger clone just one base away, this may be a read error. The genes are TRBV30 and TRBJ1-2, with D maybe TRBD1 (5 bases). CDR3 length: 13 residues. Looked up from germline, CDR1 is GTSNPN and CDR2 is SVGIG (reference sequence). Trimming shortened V by 2 bases and J by 7 bases, and 14 bases separated the two germline ends. In DNA form, the CDR3 reads TGTGCCTGGAGTTCCACAGGTCAATGTGGCTACACCTTC. Translated, it gives CAWSSTGQCGYTF.

This clonotype was seen repeatedly, ten times or more. The chain couples TRBV7-9 to TRBJ1-2; D gene uncertain. Trimming removed 3 bases at V and 5 bases at J, with 7 bases between. Germline values: CDR1 SEHNR, CDR2 FQNEAQ (reference sequence). CDR3 length: 12 residues. The CDR3 DNA reads TGTGCCAGCAGCTTTGACACGTATGGCTACACCTTC. Encoded protein: CASSFDTYGYTF.

This clonotype turned up a few times. The V and J genes are TRBV27 and TRBJ2-3, with D maybe TRBD1 (5 bases). From germline, CDR1 is MNHEY and CDR2 SMNVEV (reference sequence). V was trimmed by 2 bases and J by 1 base, leaving 10 bases between them. CDR3 size: 15 residues. CDR3 nucleotide sequence: TGTGCCAGCAGTTTACAGGGTTCGGGCACAGATACGCAGTATTTT. Its protein is CASSLQGSGTDTQYF.

The rearrangement joins TRBV12-3 or TRBV12-4 to TRBJ2-1, with D possibly matching TRBD2 (6 bases). The CDR3 has 13 amino acids. V was cut by 6 bases and J by 9 bases, with 15 bases left in between. The CDR3 nucleotides read TGTGCCAGCAGCCCTAGGGTGGGGGGTGAGCAGTTCTTC. Translating gives CASSPRVGGEQFF.

In this sample, this clonotype turned up many times. The J gene is TRBJ2-7, the V gene TRBV7-2; D may be TRBD1 or TRBD2 (6 bases each). Between the trimmed V and J ends, which lost 2 bases and 3 bases, there was a span of 8 bases. This CDR3 region has 13 residues. CDR1 SGHTA and CDR2 FQGNSA come from the germline V gene. In nucleotides, the CDR3 is TGTGCCAGCAGCTTAAAGGGGGGCTACGAGCAGTACTTC. It codes for CASSLKGGYEQYF.

This sequence joins TRBV5-5 and TRBJ2-1; 10 positions match TRBD1. The V and J ends lost 1 base and 7 bases, in that order; junction bases with no gene match: 5. CDR1 and CDR2 (germline): SGHKS, YYEKEE (reference sequence). This CDR3 has 15 amino acids. The CDR3 DNA reads TGTGCCAGCAGCTTGCAGGACAGGGGGGTTAATGAGCAGTTCTTC. Amino acid sequence: CASSLQDRGVNEQFF.

This clonotype was counted at least ten times. This chain's CDR3 is CASSFGVYSNQPQHF. The DNA of the CDR3 is TGTGCCAGCAGTTTCGGGGTTTATAGCAATCAGCCCCAGCATTTT. The chain uses TRBV12-3 or TRBV12-4 and TRBJ1-5; D is uncertain. This CDR3 spans 15 amino acids. V lost 3 bases, J lost 0 bases, and 9 bases lay in between.

This clonotype was recorded a few times. The V gene is TRBV5-1, the J gene TRBJ2-3; TRBD2 matches at 11 bases. The CDR3 consists of 16 residues. V was clipped by 0 bases and J by 5 bases; unmatched bases: 5. Germline-derived CDR1 and CDR2 are SGHRS and YFSETQ. The CDR3 reads CASSLALAGGGDTQYF. CDR3 bases: TGCGCCAGCAGCTTGGCCCTAGCGGGGGGCGGAGATACGCAGTATTTT.

This clonotype was seen ten or more times. The gene calls are TRBV20-1 and TRBJ1-1, with D unclear. The CDR3 covers 12 residues. V lost 0 bases to trimming and J lost 2 bases, with 4 bases between them. Germline V gene lookup returns CDR1 DFQATT and CDR2 SNEGSKA (reference sequence). The CDR3 spells CSARDSNTEAFF. Here the CDR3 DNA reads TGCAGTGCTAGAGACAGTAACACTGAAGCTTTCTTT.

This clonotype occurred a few times. A read error may be the cause here, since a much bigger clone is one base away. V gene TRBV7-2 combines with J gene TRBJ1-5, with TRBD1 identical over 8 bases. CDR3 length: 13 residues. Losses at the gene ends were 5 bases for V and 6 bases for J; bases not matched to a gene: 3. Per the germline V gene, CDR1 is SGHTA and CDR2 is FQGNSA. The CDR3 DNA is TGTGCCAGCAGCACGGACAGGGCTCAGCCCCAGCATTTT. The encoded protein is CASSTDRAQPQHF. The entire variable domain, with the rest obtained from reference TRBV7-2 and TRBJ1-5, is as follows: GAGVSQSPSNKVTEKGKDVELRCDPISGHTALYWYRQSLGQGLEFLIYFQGNSAPDKSGLPSDRFSAERTGGSVSTLTIQRTQQEDSAVYLCASSTDRAQPQHFGDGTRLSIL.

This clonotype was seen repeatedly, ten times or more. V and J are TRBV3-1 and TRBJ2-1, with D maybe TRBD2 (7 bases). Between the trimmed V and J ends, which lost 4 bases and 6 bases, there was a span of 19 bases. This CDR3 has 16 residues. Per the germline V gene, CDR1 is LGHDT and CDR2 is YNNKEL (reference sequence). The CDR3 loop is CASSPLTGRGGNEQFF. CDR3 nucleotides: TGTGCCAGCAGCCCTCTCACAGGGAGGGGAGGCAATGAGCAGTTCTTC.

The table lists this clonotype with many counts. The rearrangement joins TRBV30 to TRBJ2-3, with 7 bases aligning to TRBD2. This CDR3 is 14 amino acids long. CDR1 and CDR2 from the germline V gene are GTSNPN and SVGIG (reference sequence). Trimming removed 4 bases from V and 0 bases from J; junction bases left unmatched: 4. CDR3: CAWKTSRSTDTQYF. The CDR3 nucleotides are TGTGCCTGGAAGACTAGCAGGAGCACAGATACGCAGTATTTT.

This clonotype has a count of ten or more. V is TRBV27 and J is TRBJ2-5; D is perhaps TRBD2 (6 bases). Trimming took off 3 bases at V and 5 bases at J, with 13 bases between the two ends. Germline V gene sequence: CDR1 MNHEY, CDR2 SMNVEV (reference sequence). The CDR3 has 14 residues. As DNA, the CDR3 is TGTGCCAGCAGTTTTCTCGGGAGTATGGAGACCCAGTACTTC. This sequence encodes CASSFLGSMETQYF.

On this clonotype: It may be a read error: a sequence one base away is much more abundant. This chain connects TRBV3-1 to TRBJ2-7; 11 positions match TRBD2. CDR1 is LGHDT, CDR2 YNNKEL, per germline (reference sequence). Germline trimming cut 8 bases from V and 7 bases from J; bases unmatched to any gene: 10. CDR3 length: 14 amino acids. Written as DNA, the CDR3 is TGTGCCAGCGGTACTAGCGGGGGAAGCTATGAGCAGTACTTC. This translates into CASGTSGGSYEQYF.

This clonotype showed up just a few times. This sequence joins TRBV7-2 and TRBJ2-7, with D possibly matching TRBD2 (6 bases). The germline V and J ends were trimmed by 1 base and 6 bases, with 10 bases remaining between them. Germline CDR1 is SGHTA and CDR2 is FQGNSA. This CDR3 has 13 amino acids. The CDR3 region is CASSLGGASEQYF. CDR3 nucleotide sequence: TGTGCCAGCAGCTTAGGCGGGGCGAGCGAGCAGTACTTC.

This chain uses TRBV7-6 with TRBJ2-2, with 8 bases identical to TRBD2. The J segment lost 7 bases and the V segment lost 2 bases, leaving 6 bases of the junction unmatched. Germline V lookup: CDR1 SGHVS, CDR2 FNYEAQ. CDR3 length equals 15 residues. The CDR3 sequence is CASSLFGAGDGELFF. For the CDR3, the DNA is TGTGCCAGCAGCTTATTTGGAGCGGGAGACGGGGAGCTGTTTTTT.

There are many counts of this clonotype. This chain joins TRBV2 and TRBJ1-2; no reliable D call. This CDR3 is 13 amino acids long. Germline values: CDR1 SNHLY, CDR2 FYNNEI. V lost 4 bases and J lost 6, with 12 bases in between. The CDR3 sequence: CASSVRGSDGYTF. The CDR3, as DNA: TGTGCCAGCAGTGTTCGAGGTTCTGATGGCTACACCTTC.